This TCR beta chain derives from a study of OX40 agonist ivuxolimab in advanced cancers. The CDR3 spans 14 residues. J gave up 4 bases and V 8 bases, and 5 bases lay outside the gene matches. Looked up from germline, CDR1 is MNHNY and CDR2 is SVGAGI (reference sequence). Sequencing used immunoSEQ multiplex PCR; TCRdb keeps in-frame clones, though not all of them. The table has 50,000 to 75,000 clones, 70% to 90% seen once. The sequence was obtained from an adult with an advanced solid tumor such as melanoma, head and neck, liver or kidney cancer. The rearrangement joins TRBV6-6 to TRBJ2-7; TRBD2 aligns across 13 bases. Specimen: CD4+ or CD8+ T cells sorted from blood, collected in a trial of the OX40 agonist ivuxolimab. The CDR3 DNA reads TGTGCCAGCCTGGCGACTAGCGGGGGGTACGAGCAGTACTTC. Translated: CASLATSGGYEQYF.